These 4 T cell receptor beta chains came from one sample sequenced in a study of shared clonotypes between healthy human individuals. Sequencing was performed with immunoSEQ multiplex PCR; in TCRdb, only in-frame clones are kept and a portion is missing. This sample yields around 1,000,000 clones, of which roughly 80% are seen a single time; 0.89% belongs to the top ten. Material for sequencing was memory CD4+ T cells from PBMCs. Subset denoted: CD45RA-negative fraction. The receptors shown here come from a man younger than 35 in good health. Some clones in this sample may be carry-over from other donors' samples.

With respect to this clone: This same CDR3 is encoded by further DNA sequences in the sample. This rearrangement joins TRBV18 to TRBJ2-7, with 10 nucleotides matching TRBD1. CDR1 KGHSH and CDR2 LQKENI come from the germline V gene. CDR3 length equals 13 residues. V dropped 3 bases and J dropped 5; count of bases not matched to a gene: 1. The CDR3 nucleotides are TGTGCCAGCTCACCCGGGACAGGGGACGAGCAGTACTTC. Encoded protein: CASSPGTGDEQYF.

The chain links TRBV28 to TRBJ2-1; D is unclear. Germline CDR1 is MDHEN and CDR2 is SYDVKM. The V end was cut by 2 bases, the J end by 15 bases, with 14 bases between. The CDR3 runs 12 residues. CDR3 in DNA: TGTGCCAGCAGTTTAAGTGGGGTTGCTCCGTTCTTC. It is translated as CASSLSGVAPFF. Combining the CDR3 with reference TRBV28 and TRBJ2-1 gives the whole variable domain DVKVTQSSRYLVKRTGEKVFLECVQDMDHENMFWYRQDPGLGLRLIYFSYDVKMKEKGDIPEGYSVSREKKERFSLILESASTNQTSMYLCASSLSGVAPFFGPGTRLTVL.

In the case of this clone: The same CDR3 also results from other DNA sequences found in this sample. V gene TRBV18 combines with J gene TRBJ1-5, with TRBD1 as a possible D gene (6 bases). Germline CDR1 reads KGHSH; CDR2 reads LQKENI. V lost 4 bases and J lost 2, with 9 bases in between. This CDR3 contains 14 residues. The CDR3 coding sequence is TGTGCCAGCTCACAAGGGGGAGGCAATCAGCCCCAGCATTTT. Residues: CASSQGGGNQPQHF.

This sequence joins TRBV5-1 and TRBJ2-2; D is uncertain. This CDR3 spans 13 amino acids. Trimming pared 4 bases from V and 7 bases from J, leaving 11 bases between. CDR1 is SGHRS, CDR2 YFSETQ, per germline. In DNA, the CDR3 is TGCGCCAGCAGCACGGGTATGGGCGGGGAGCTGTTTTTT. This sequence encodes CASSTGMGGELFF. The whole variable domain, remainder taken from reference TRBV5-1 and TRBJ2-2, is KAGVTQTPRYLIKTRGQQVTLSCSPISGHRSVSWYQQTPGQGLQFLFEYFSETQRNKGNFPGRFSGRQFSNSRSEMNVSTLELGDSALYLCASSTGMGGELFFGEGSRLTVL.